This TCR beta chain was captured by sequencing in a study of cytotoxic CD8 clonotypes in ibrutinib-treated CLL. About the study: Productive templates per sample averaged almost 260,000; productive rearrangements, 80,000 to 95,000. Study findings and constraints: Clonality went up at ibrutinib response and then declined back toward baseline at progression.

The method was immunoSEQ multiplex PCR; TCRdb's version includes in-frame clones alone and lacks a portion of them. This table has 110,000 to 150,000 clones, approximately 80% appearing once. This clone was observed a handful of times. Its specificity is not known. This CDR3 contains 13 residues. Germline V gene lookup returns CDR1 SEHNR and CDR2 FQNEAQ (reference sequence). Trimming at V came to 8 bases and at J to 4 bases, leaving 6 bases not matched to a gene. J is TRBJ2-3 and V is TRBV7-9; 7 bases match TRBD2. The sample in question was PBMCs, obtained after 24 months of ibrutinib treatment. The origin of this receptor is a human donor with chronic lymphocytic leukemia. The CDR3 DNA reads as TGTGCCAGCCCCCGGGGGGTGGCAGATACGCAGTATTTT. It encodes CASPRGVADTQYF.